This T cell receptor (beta chain) is drawn from a study of vaccination and CD4 T cells after COVID-19. Germline CDR1 and CDR2: LNHDA and SQIVND (reference sequence). This CDR3 spans 15 amino acids. Trimming at V came to 6 bases and at J to 4 bases, leaving 10 bases not matched to a gene. Findings and limits, study-wide: Of the reactive clones in convalescent patients, a median 86.3% showed up only post-vaccination.

Sequencing of DNA taken from cultured CD4+ T cells relied on the Oncomine TCR Beta short-read assay. TCRdb re-analysed the PCR reads in MiXCR, keeping a single row per CDR3 protein. The data show roughly 17,000 distinct CDR3 sequences, with more than 40% seen just once and 5.5% to 6.5% held by the top ten. Regarding treatment: approximately nine-day PBMC culture with coronavirus spike peptide pools or control peptides (ViraFEST assay). Negative selection separated CD4+ T cells from roughly 10-day cultures. This clonotype was found a few times. The target antigen is unknown. V usage is TRBV19 and J usage is TRBJ2-5; 8 bases line up with TRBD1. The sequence came from a human donor who had recovered from COVID-19. The sequencing used CD4+ T cells from blood, cultured in vitro, collected before SARS-CoV-2 vaccination. The CDR3 DNA reads as TGTGCCAGTAGCCCCGGGACAGGCTGGGGAGAGACCCAGTACTTC. Translating it yields CASSPGTGWGETQYF.